The 21 T cell receptor beta chains presented below share a single source sample, sequenced in a study of radiation and T cells in renal cell carcinoma. Profiling relied on immunoSEQ multiplex PCR, and the TCRdb table lists in-frame clones only, not all of them. The repertoire holds some 150,000 clones, around 78% seen once, with roughly a quarter in the top ten. Time point denoted: baseline pretreatment blood. Treatment of the sample: 15 Gy SBRT to primary tumor, nephrectomy 4 weeks later. Sample: blood, taken from a patient whose treatment included radiotherapy and nephrectomy. The receptors were gathered from a woman between 50 and 59 years old with renal cell carcinoma.

This chain links TRBV15 with TRBJ2-7; TRBD1 is a possible D gene (6 bases). There are 15 residues in the CDR3. Germline V lookup: CDR1 LNHNV, CDR2 YYDKDF (reference sequence). V was clipped by 1 base and J by 0 bases, with 10 bases between them. CDR3 loop: CATSRARGSSYEQYF. CDR3 sequence (DNA): TGTGCCACCAGCAGAGCCAGGGGATCCTCCTACGAGCAGTACTTC.

V usage is TRBV28 and J usage is TRBJ1-1; D ambiguous. The germline V gene has CDR1 MDHEN and CDR2 SYDVKM. V lost 5 bases and J 8 bases, leaving 15 bases between the germline ends. The CDR3 contains 13 residues. CDR3 DNA: TGTGCCAGCAGTCCGCCATCGCTTGTCGAAGCTTTCTTT. As protein: CASSPPSLVEAFF.

The V call is TRBV28, the J call TRBJ1-3, with D maybe TRBD1 (5 bases). CDR1 MDHEN and CDR2 SYDVKM come from the germline V gene. The ends were cut back, 6 bases at V and 2 bases at J, with 8 bases in the middle. The CDR3 loop spans 13 amino acids. CDR3 region: CASRQGTGNTIYF. The CDR3 bases are TGTGCCAGCAGGCAGGGAACTGGAAACACCATATATTTT.

This clone was counted a single time. J is TRBJ1-1 and V is TRBV27, with D possibly being TRBD1 (5 bases). V was shortened by 2 bases and J by 4 bases, with 11 bases between the two germline ends. The CDR3 is made up of 14 amino acids. Germline-derived CDR1 and CDR2 are MNHEY and SMNVEV (reference sequence). The CDR3 loop reads CASSLTPGTTEAFF. The CDR3 DNA follows: TGTGCCAGCAGTTTAACCCCGGGGACCACTGAAGCTTTCTTT.

The chain employs TRBV18 and TRBJ2-7; TRBD1 agrees at 9 bases. The CDR3 runs to 14 residues. Per the germline V gene, CDR1 is KGHSH and CDR2 is LQKENI. V dropped 6 bases and J dropped 3; count of bases not matched to a gene: 6. The CDR3 coding sequence is TGTGCCAGCTCTACCGGGACAGGGAGCTACGAGCAGTACTTC. It translates to CASSTGTGSYEQYF.

The chain has TRBV5-5 and TRBJ2-5, with D unresolved. This CDR3 is 17 amino acids long. V lost 3 bases and J 2 bases, leaving 20 bases between the germline ends. Germline CDR1 and CDR2: SGHKS and YYEKEE (reference sequence). This chain's CDR3 is CASSSSPGPPLQETQYF. CDR3 nucleotides: TGTGCCAGCAGCTCGTCCCCCGGACCACCACTTCAAGAGACCCAGTACTTC.

In DNA, the CDR3 is TGTGCCAGCAGCGGTGGACTAGCGGGAGGGATAGATACGCAGTATTTT. Encoded protein: CASSGGLAGGIDTQYF. The genes are TRBV9 and TRBJ2-3, with 15 bases fitting TRBD2. Per germline, CDR1 SGDLS and CDR2 YYNGEE. J was trimmed by 5 bases and V by 3 bases; bases with no gene match: 4. The CDR3 has 16 residues.

This clone was recorded at least ten times. The V and J genes are TRBV10-1 and TRBJ1-1; no clear D. Looked up from germline, CDR1 is WNHNN and CDR2 is SYGVQD (reference sequence). The CDR3 totals 13 residues. V was cut by 6 bases and J by 8 bases, with 16 bases left in between. The CDR3 sequence: CASSRAPEKEAFF. The CDR3 DNA is TGCGCCAGCAGCCGGGCACCCGAAAAAGAAGCTTTCTTT.

The chain couples TRBV10-3 to TRBJ1-3; D call uncertain. CDR1 and CDR2 from the germline V gene are ENHRY and SYGVKD. CDR3 length: 14 residues. Between the trimmed V and J ends, which lost 7 bases and 4 bases, there was a span of 14 bases. The CDR3 spells CAITYGESGNTIYF. The CDR3 coding sequence is TGTGCCATCACCTATGGAGAATCCGGAAACACCATATATTTT.

The chain links TRBV5-1 to TRBJ1-6, with a possible D match to TRBD1 (6 bases). There are 16 residues in the CDR3. Germline CDR1 and CDR2: SGHRS and YFSETQ. The V end lost 0 bases, the J end lost 5 bases, and 12 bases lay between the germline ends. The CDR3 bases are TGCGCCAGCAGCTTGGACAGGGCAGAAAATAATTCACCCCTCCACTTT. Residues: CASSLDRAENNSPLHF.

This clone came up many times. The gene calls are TRBV28 and TRBJ2-7; D ambiguous. Germline V gene lookup returns CDR1 MDHEN and CDR2 SYDVKM. CDR3 length equals 12 residues. Trimming removed 5 bases at V and 5 bases at J, with 10 bases between. The CDR3 here is CASSPHRNEQYF. CDR3 DNA: TGTGCCAGCAGTCCCCACCGGAACGAGCAGTACTTC.

The chain has TRBV9 and TRBJ2-1; TRBD2 might be the D (6 bases). CDR1 is SGDLS and CDR2 is YYNGEE in the germline V gene. V was trimmed by 0 bases and J by 9 bases, leaving 10 bases between them. The CDR3 length is 13 residues. Written as DNA, the CDR3 is TGTGCCAGCAGCGTAGGCGGGGAAGGTGAGCAGTTCTTC. This sequence encodes CASSVGGEGEQFF. Using reference TRBV9 and TRBJ2-1 for the parts outside the CDR3, the full variable domain is DSGVTQTPKHLITATGQRVTLRCSPRSGDLSVYWYQQSLDQGLQFLIQYYNGEERAKGNILERFSAQQFPDLHSELNLSSLELGDSALYFCASSVGGEGEQFFGPGTRLTVL.

The rearrangement joins TRBV4-3 to TRBJ2-5; 7 positions match TRBD1. CDR1 and CDR2 (germline): LGHNA, YSLEER. This CDR3 has 15 residues. V lost 4 bases, J lost 4 bases, and 9 bases stayed unmatched. In DNA, the CDR3 is TGCGCCAGCAGCCCTCTGCAGGGGGTCGGAGAGACCCAGTACTTC. Its translation: CASSPLQGVGETQYF.

This clone came up once. The chain joins TRBV10-2 to TRBJ2-1; D unclear. Germline loops: CDR1 WSHSY, CDR2 SAAADI. Trimming took off 2 bases at V and 5 bases at J, with 13 bases between the two ends. This CDR3 is built from 15 residues. CDR3 sequence (DNA): TGCGCCAGCAGTGAGCCCCTTTCCCAAGACAATGAGCAGTTCTTC. Its translation: CASSEPLSQDNEQFF.

This clone was detected only once. V gene TRBV5-1 combines with J gene TRBJ2-2; 9 bases match TRBD2. CDR3 length: 16 residues. Losses at the gene ends were 3 bases for V and 3 bases for J; bases not matched to a gene: 6. Per the germline V gene, CDR1 is SGHRS and CDR2 is YFSETQ. The CDR3 sequence is CASSSQRGEDTGELFF. For the CDR3, the DNA is TGCGCCAGCAGCTCCCAGCGGGGGGAGGACACCGGGGAGCTGTTTTTT.

The chain links TRBV6-6 to TRBJ1-5; D is ambiguous. Trimming removed 4 bases from V and 0 bases from J, with 7 bases in between. CDR3 length equals 14 residues. Germline V lookup: CDR1 MNHNY, CDR2 SVGAGI (reference sequence). CDR3: CASSSVYSNQPQHF. CDR3 in DNA: TGTGCCAGCAGTTCAGTGTATAGCAATCAGCCCCAGCATTTT.

The gene calls are TRBV7-3 and TRBJ2-3, with D perhaps matching TRBD2 (6 bases). This CDR3 is 17 amino acids long. V lost 1 base to trimming and J lost 1 base, with 15 bases between them. Germline assignment: CDR1 SGHTA and CDR2 FQGTGA. The CDR3 DNA sequence: TGTGCCAGCAGCTTAAGATCGTCGGGGGTGGGCACAGATACGCAGTATTTT. It encodes CASSLRSSGVGTDTQYF. Using reference TRBV7-3 and TRBJ2-3 for the parts outside the CDR3, the full variable domain is GAGVSQTPSNKVTEKGKYVELRCDPISGHTALYWYRQSLGQGPEFLIYFQGTGAADDSGLPNDRFFAVRPEGSVSTLKIQRTERGDSAVYLCASSLRSSGVGTDTQYFGPGTRLTVL.

The rearrangement joins TRBV7-2 to TRBJ2-7; D is unclear. The CDR3 runs to 11 residues. The germline CDR1 and CDR2 sequences are SGHTA and FQGNSA. V lost 6 bases and J lost 2, with 5 bases in between. This chain's CDR3 is CASRSAYEQYF. CDR3 coding DNA: TGTGCCAGCAGATCTGCCTACGAGCAGTACTTC.

The chain uses TRBV6-1 and TRBJ2-1, with 7 bases matching TRBD1. V was clipped by 6 bases and J by 1 base; unmatched bases: 0. The germline CDR1 and CDR2 sequences are MNHNS and SASEGT. The CDR3 consists of 13 residues. The CDR3 spells CASRGQSYNEQFF. CDR3 nucleotides: TGTGCCAGCAGGGGACAGTCCTACAATGAGCAGTTCTTC.

To note about this clone: Other DNA sequences in this specimen translate into the identical CDR3. The rearrangement links TRBV6-5 to TRBJ2-5, with D perhaps matching TRBD1 (5 bases). Germline V gene sequence: CDR1 MNHEY, CDR2 SVGAGI. With 2 bases removed from V and 5 bases from J, the gap between germline ends came to 9 bases. This CDR3 comprises 13 residues. CDR3 DNA sequence: TGTGCCAGCAGTTACAGGGGTCGGGAGACCCAGTACTTC. Its translation: CASSYRGRETQYF.

V gene TRBV7-9 combines with J gene TRBJ1-2; maybe TRBD1 (6 bases). The germline V gene encodes CDR1 SEHNR and CDR2 FQNEAQ (reference sequence). There are 13 residues in the CDR3. V gave up 5 bases and J gave up 2 bases, with 9 bases separating them. CDR3 DNA sequence: TGTGCCAGCAGCAATACAGGGAACTATGGCTACACCTTC. Translated: CASSNTGNYGYTF.